This T cell receptor beta chain was sequenced for a study of regulatory T cells in long-lasting Graves disease. Overall study results and limits: Fewer public clonotypes were shared by new patients (over 950) than by persistent patients (roughly 2,500).

As for time point: newly diagnosed GD, antithyroid drugs for less than 3 months. Scientists built the TCR library using RNA that was extracted from PBMCs. For this clonotype: Its antigen is unknown.

HTBI primers from iRepertoire and Arm-PCR of CDR3 regions yielded the TCR beta libraries. The authors' processing: Detected in the samples were just over 60 TRBV and 15 or so TRBJ segments. TCRdb itself ran the multiplex PCR reads through MiXCR, one entry per CDR3 protein. In this record, the V and J calls reflect TCRdb's handling and not the investigators' own analysis. The sample has 350,000 to 450,000 distinct CDR3 sequences, 15% seen once; the top ten hold around 7.6%. A further study also used this sample, focusing on T cells in Graves' hyperthyroidism and ophthalmopathy. This second study says: Exclusions: uncontrolled infection, other autoimmune disease, pregnancy, lactation.

The sample in question was peripheral blood mononuclear cells (PBMCs), obtained at new diagnosis, from a patient treated with antithyroid drugs. The receptor was derived from a woman aged 40 to 55 with Graves disease.

CDR3 in amino acids: CASSQESWYSRSYNEQFF. The CDR3 bases are TGCGCCAGCAGCCAAGAAAGTTGGTACTCACGATCCTACAATGAGCAGTTCTTC. The V call is TRBV4-3, the J call TRBJ2-1; D unresolved. The length of the CDR3 is 18 residues. From germline, CDR1 is LGHNA and CDR2 YSLEER. V was trimmed by 0 bases and J by 1 base, leaving 16 bases between them.